The 10 T cell receptor beta chains below come from one sample, sequenced in a study of OX40 agonist ivuxolimab in advanced cancers. Library creation used the immunoSEQ multiplex PCR assay. In its TCRdb copy, this immuneACCESS table keeps in-frame sequences only and misses some clones. Where compared with another copy, unresolved V genes explain less than half of these, and the others have no known cause. The sample table lists about 66,000 clones, about 80% of them with a count of one. The top ten constitute approximately 4.8% of the sample. The sequenced sample was CD4+ or CD8+ T cells sorted from blood, obtained in a trial of the OX40 agonist ivuxolimab. Receptors originate from an adult with an advanced solid tumor such as melanoma, head and neck, liver or kidney cancer.

The DNA for the CDR3 is TGTGCCAGTATACGTCGGCCGGGGACAGGAGGGAGAACCTATGGCTACACCTTC. It is translated as CASIRRPGTGGRTYGYTF. The chain joins TRBV19 to TRBJ1-2; 8 bases fit TRBD1. With V trimmed by 7 bases and J by 4 bases, 20 bases remained unmatched. Germline assignment: CDR1 LNHDA and CDR2 SQIVND (reference sequence). This CDR3 has 18 residues.

The rearrangement links TRBV7-2 to TRBJ2-1; D ambiguous. The V gene's germline CDR1 is SGHTA and CDR2 FQGNSA. Trimming cost V 3 bases and J 6 bases, with 12 bases left between them. CDR3 size: 14 residues. The CDR3 sequence is CASSFGGLGNEQFF. DNA for the CDR3: TGTGCCAGCAGCTTTGGCGGTCTAGGCAATGAGCAGTTCTTC.

This rearrangement joins TRBV5-1 to TRBJ2-1; D is uncertain. Trimming removed 0 bases from V and 8 bases from J, with 6 bases in between. This CDR3 comprises 12 residues. Per germline, CDR1 SGHRS and CDR2 YFSETQ. The CDR3 is CASSLEGHEQFF. The CDR3 DNA follows: TGCGCCAGCAGCTTGGAGGGCCATGAGCAGTTCTTC.

The chain joins TRBV18 to TRBJ2-3; D call uncertain. This CDR3 is 12 amino acids long. Germline CDR1 KGHSH, CDR2 LQKENI. Trimming stripped 8 bases from V and 0 bases from J, with 6 bases between. This chain's CDR3 is CASTTSTDTQYF. CDR3 sequence (DNA): TGTGCCAGCACGACCAGCACAGATACGCAGTATTTT.

J is TRBJ2-5 and V is TRBV4-1, with 14 bases matching TRBD2. This CDR3 is 19 amino acids long. Germline V gene sequence: CDR1 MGHRA, CDR2 YSYEKL. Trimming at V came to 2 bases and at J to 4 bases, leaving 12 bases not matched to a gene. The CDR3 sequence: CASSQPGTSGGPGGETQYF. The CDR3 region has the DNA TGCGCCAGCAGCCAACCAGGGACTAGCGGGGGCCCGGGGGGAGAGACCCAGTACTTC.

V is TRBV29-1 and J is TRBJ2-7; D is unresolved. Germline V gene sequence: CDR1 SQVTM, CDR2 ANQGSEA. CDR3 length equals 12 residues. Trimming took off 1 base at V and 4 bases at J, with 8 bases between the two ends. CDR3 nucleotide sequence: TGCAGCGTTGAAGGTACGACTTACGAGCAGTACTTC. It is translated as CSVEGTTYEQYF.

The table lists this clone with a few counts. This chain uses TRBV5-5 with TRBJ1-5, with a possible D match to TRBD1 (6 bases). Germline V gene data show CDR1 as SGHKS and CDR2 as YYEKEE (reference sequence). There are 15 residues in the CDR3. Trimming shortened V by 0 bases and J by 0 bases, and 7 bases separated the two germline ends. The CDR3 sequence: CASSLADSSNQPQHF. CDR3 coding DNA: TGTGCCAGCAGCTTGGCGGACAGTAGCAATCAGCCCCAGCATTTT.

V is TRBV15 and J is TRBJ1-1; D is undetermined. V was clipped by 0 bases and J by 3 bases, with 8 bases between them. This CDR3 comprises 14 residues. Per germline, CDR1 LNHNV and CDR2 YYDKDF (reference sequence). Here the CDR3 reads CATSRDAGYTEAFF. The CDR3 DNA is TGTGCCACCAGCAGAGATGCGGGGTACACTGAAGCTTTCTTT.

This chain connects TRBV5-1 to TRBJ1-2; D remains unclear. V was clipped by 6 bases and J by 6 bases, with 21 bases between them. Germline V gene data show CDR1 as SGHRS and CDR2 as YFSETQ. This CDR3 is built from 15 residues. CDR3: CASTPNGVLRDGYTF. CDR3 in DNA: TGCGCCAGCACCCCAAACGGGGTATTAAGGGATGGCTACACCTTC.

The rearrangement links TRBV19 to TRBJ1-5, with 7 bases lining up with TRBD1. CDR3 length equals 14 residues. V shed 3 bases and J 3 bases; nucleotides not matched to a gene: 2. Germline V CDR1 and CDR2: LNHDA, SQIVND (reference sequence). CDR3 nucleotide sequence: TGTGCCAGTAGTATCACAGGGGACAATCAGCCCCAGCATTTT. Protein sequence: CASSITGDNQPQHF.